The 31 T cell receptor beta chains in this list originate from one sample, sequenced in a study of control samples from healthy donors and cancer patients. TCRdb's copy holds only in-frame clones and misses some; the assay was immunoSEQ multiplex PCR. In the table there are 100,000 to 150,000 clones, more than 85% of which are singletons. Sequenced input: blood. These receptors all stem from a man between 18 and 29 years old in good health.

The chain has TRBV19 and TRBJ1-2; TRBD1 matches at 8 bases. This CDR3 has 16 amino acids. Germline loops: CDR1 LNHDA, CDR2 SQIVND (reference sequence). V was clipped by 6 bases and J by 4 bases; unmatched bases: 13. The CDR3 sequence is CASSSSGGALGYGYTF. For the CDR3, the DNA is TGTGCCAGTAGCTCATCAGGGGGCGCATTGGGCTATGGCTACACCTTC.

The rearrangement links TRBV5-1 to TRBJ2-5; 9 nucleotides agree with TRBD1. The germline V gene encodes CDR1 SGHRS and CDR2 YFSETQ. The V gene end was trimmed by 1 base and the J gene end by 5 bases; junction bases not matched to a gene: 3. The CDR3 has 14 residues. The CDR3: CASSLSGTGETQYF. CDR3 coding DNA: TGCGCCAGCAGCTTGTCCGGGACAGGGGAGACCCAGTACTTC.

The V call is TRBV10-3, the J call TRBJ1-5; D ambiguous. The CDR3 consists of 15 residues. Germline assignment: CDR1 ENHRY and CDR2 SYGVKD. V was pared by 0 bases and J by 0 bases, with 6 bases between. The CDR3 loop reads CAISESSNSNQPQHF. Here the CDR3 DNA reads TGTGCCATCAGTGAGTCAAGCAATAGCAATCAGCCCCAGCATTTT.

The genes are TRBV11-3 and TRBJ2-1, with unresolved D. The CDR3 is made up of 15 amino acids. Trimming cost V 0 bases and J 2 bases, with 8 bases left between them. Germline-derived CDR1 and CDR2 are SGHNT and YENEEA. Here the CDR3 reads CASSLDEATYNEQFF. The CDR3 DNA is TGTGCCAGCAGCTTAGACGAAGCCACCTACAATGAGCAGTTCTTC.

J is TRBJ2-7 and V is TRBV5-1; D call uncertain. V dropped 4 bases and J dropped 0 bases, with 14 bases sitting between them. The CDR3 covers 15 residues. Germline V gene sequence: CDR1 SGHRS, CDR2 YFSETQ. The CDR3 nucleotides read TGCGCCAGCAGCGGGAACGACGGACCCTCCTACGAGCAGTACTTC. Residues: CASSGNDGPSYEQYF.

This clone showed up just once. V usage is TRBV24-1 and J usage is TRBJ1-5; the D is unclear. Trimming shortened V by 5 bases and J by 4 bases, and 8 bases separated the two germline ends. This CDR3 spans 13 amino acids. Germline CDR1 reads KGHDR; CDR2 reads SFDVKD. CDR3 in DNA: TGTGCCACCAGTGGACAATGGAATCAGCCCCAGCATTTT. Translated: CATSGQWNQPQHF.

The J gene is TRBJ1-1, the V gene TRBV28; D gene ambiguous. CDR1 MDHEN and CDR2 SYDVKM come from the germline V gene. The V gene lost 5 bases and the J gene lost 2 bases, with 15 bases spanning the gap. The CDR3 totals 15 residues. CDR3 sequence (DNA): TGTGCCAGCAGTCTACCTTCGACACGAAACACTGAAGCTTTCTTT. Translating gives CASSLPSTRNTEAFF. Together with reference TRBV28 and TRBJ1-1, the CDR3 gives the full variable domain: DVKVTQSSRYLVKRTGEKVFLECVQDMDHENMFWYRQDPGLGLRLIYFSYDVKMKEKGDIPEGYSVSREKKERFSLILESASTNQTSMYLCASSLPSTRNTEAFFGQGTRLTVV.

CDR3 protein: CASRGPKVNTEAFF. In nucleotides, the CDR3 is TGTGCCAGCAGGGGACCGAAGGTGAACACTGAAGCTTTCTTT. The chain combines TRBV7-9 with TRBJ1-1; TRBD1 is a possible D gene (5 bases). Trimming took 6 bases from V and 0 from J, leaving 11 bases between them. Germline CDR1 is SEHNR and CDR2 is FQNEAQ (reference sequence). The CDR3 has 14 residues.

This clone occurred a few times. The V call is TRBV6-5, the J call TRBJ1-2; no firm D call. The germline V gene has CDR1 MNHEY and CDR2 SVGAGI. V dropped 5 bases and J dropped 4 bases, with 14 bases sitting between them. This CDR3 region has 14 residues. CDR3 DNA sequence: TGTGCCAGCAGTCCAACAACACGGGGCTATGGCTACACCTTC. This encodes CASSPTTRGYGYTF.

The chain is built from TRBV11-2 and TRBJ1-1; the D is unclear. The CDR3 loop spans 14 amino acids. Germline V gene lookup returns CDR1 SGHAT and CDR2 FQNNGV. Trimming left V 6 bases short and J 1 base short, with 12 bases between. This CDR3 reads CASRYHAANTEAFF. In nucleotides, the CDR3 is TGTGCCAGCAGATACCACGCGGCGAACACTGAAGCTTTCTTT.

This clone was picked up one time. The V and J genes are TRBV24-1 and TRBJ2-1, with TRBD1 identical over 8 bases. Losses at the gene ends were 5 bases for V and 10 bases for J; bases not matched to a gene: 9. The CDR3 is 14 residues long. Germline CDR1 is KGHDR and CDR2 is SFDVKD. This CDR3 is CATSGSDRGGEQFF. DNA of the CDR3: TGTGCCACCAGTGGCTCCGACAGGGGAGGAGAGCAGTTCTTC.

This chain joins TRBV6-5 and TRBJ1-6; D may be TRBD1 (5 bases). Germline lookup yields CDR1 MNHEY and CDR2 SVGAGI. V lost 2 bases and J lost 4, with 9 bases in between. This CDR3 has 15 amino acids. For the CDR3, the DNA is TGTGCCAGCAGTTACCGGGACGGTTATAATTCACCCCTCCACTTT. Translating it yields CASSYRDGYNSPLHF.

This chain joins TRBV7-2 and TRBJ2-1; 9 bases map to TRBD2. The CDR3 is 16 amino acids. Germline loops: CDR1 SGHTA, CDR2 FQGNSA. V was clipped by 3 bases and J by 9 bases; unmatched bases: 12. CDR3 DNA sequence: TGTGCCAGCAGCTTCGTACCTAGCGGGATGTCGAGTGAGCAGTTCTTC. This translates into CASSFVPSGMSSEQFF.

Here the CDR3 reads CASSFSGDTQYF. Here the CDR3 DNA reads TGTGCCAGCAGTTTTTCGGGGGATACGCAGTATTTT. The J gene is TRBJ2-3, the V gene TRBV27; maybe TRBD2 (5 bases). This CDR3 region has 12 residues. Germline V gene lookup returns CDR1 MNHEY and CDR2 SMNVEV (reference sequence). Trimming left V 3 bases short and J 6 bases short, with 7 bases between.

The chain employs TRBV7-9 and TRBJ1-2; no firm D call. The CDR3 consists of 18 residues. Between the trimmed V and J ends, which lost 3 bases and 4 bases, there was a span of 24 bases. Germline V lookup: CDR1 SEHNR, CDR2 FQNEAQ (reference sequence). CDR3 in amino acids: CASSFRATEPTSSYGYTF. The CDR3 region has the DNA TGTGCCAGCAGCTTCCGCGCCACAGAGCCGACTTCCAGCTATGGCTACACCTTC. Complete variable domain (other parts from reference TRBV7-9 and TRBJ1-2): DTGVSQNPRHKITKRGQNVTFRCDPISEHNRLYWYRQTLGQGPEFLTYFQNEAQLEKSRLLSDRFSAERPKGSFSTLEIQRTEQGDSAMYLCASSFRATEPTSSYGYTFGSGTRLTVV.

The V gene is TRBV3-1 (or the pseudogene TRBV3-2), the J gene TRBJ2-1, with D possibly TRBD2 on 6 matching bases. V was clipped by 0 bases and J by 0 bases, with 21 bases between them. This CDR3 region has 20 residues. Germline V gene sequence: CDR1 LGHDT, CDR2 YNNKEL (reference sequence). The CDR3 region is CASSQEGGTRRAISYNEQFF. Written as DNA, the CDR3 is TGTGCCAGCAGCCAAGAGGGGGGAACTAGGCGGGCCATCTCCTACAATGAGCAGTTCTTC.

The V call is TRBV7-9, the J call TRBJ1-2; D is possibly TRBD1 (5 bases). Trimming removed 5 bases at V and 2 bases at J, with 21 bases between. The CDR3 contains 17 residues. CDR1 is SEHNR, CDR2 FQNEAQ, per germline (reference sequence). This CDR3 is CASSPRYKRDGNYGYTF. The CDR3 region has the DNA TGTGCCAGCAGCCCGAGATATAAGCGGGACGGGAACTATGGCTACACCTTC.

The chain couples TRBV5-1 to TRBJ1-2, with D possibly matching TRBD1 (6 bases). In germline, CDR1 is SGHRS, CDR2 YFSETQ. This CDR3 comprises 15 residues. Trimming left V 0 bases short and J 2 bases short, with 11 bases between. This CDR3 reads CASSLEGTSNYGYTF. Here the CDR3 DNA reads TGCGCCAGCAGCTTGGAAGGGACATCGAACTATGGCTACACCTTC.

The chain couples TRBV7-9 to TRBJ1-4, with D possibly TRBD1 on 6 matching bases. The V end lost 4 bases, the J end lost 6 bases, and 12 bases lay between the germline ends. The CDR3 runs 14 residues. The germline gives CDR1 SEHNR, CDR2 FQNEAQ (reference sequence). The CDR3 sequence: CASSSDRNYEKLFF. The DNA of the CDR3 is TGTGCCAGCAGCTCTGACAGGAATTATGAAAAACTGTTTTTT.

The chain joins TRBV30 to TRBJ1-2; D might be TRBD1 (6 bases). The germline V gene encodes CDR1 GTSNPN and CDR2 SVGIG (reference sequence). V was shortened by 5 bases and J by 2 bases, with 18 bases between the two germline ends. The CDR3 has 15 amino acids. CDR3 in amino acids: CAWGKRGHSNYGYTF. In DNA, the CDR3 is TGTGCCTGGGGAAAGCGGGGACACAGCAACTATGGCTACACCTTC.

The genes are TRBV28 and TRBJ2-2; D may be TRBD2 (7 bases). The V end lost 3 bases, the J end lost 4 bases, and 15 bases lay between the germline ends. CDR1 and CDR2 (germline): MDHEN, SYDVKM. The CDR3 sequence is 16 residues long. This chain's CDR3 is CASSLGGAQRTGELFF. CDR3 DNA: TGTGCCAGCAGTTTGGGGGGGGCACAACGCACCGGGGAGCTGTTTTTT.

V is TRBV5-1 and J is TRBJ2-2; 13 positions agree with TRBD2. The V and J ends lost 7 bases and 3 bases, in that order; junction bases with no gene match: 0. Germline V gives CDR1 SGHRS, CDR2 YFSETQ. The CDR3 runs 14 residues. The CDR3 bases are TGCGCCAGCGGACTAGCGGGAGACACCGGGGAGCTGTTTTTT. It encodes CASGLAGDTGELFF. The complete variable domain, with remaining parts taken from reference TRBV5-1 and TRBJ2-2, reads KAGVTQTPRYLIKTRGQQVTLSCSPISGHRSVSWYQQTPGQGLQFLFEYFSETQRNKGNFPGRFSGRQFSNSRSEMNVSTLELGDSALYLCASGLAGDTGELFFGEGSRLTVL.

V and J are TRBV10-3 and TRBJ1-3; perhaps TRBD1 as D (5 bases). V was trimmed by 7 bases and J by 0 bases, leaving 10 bases between them. The CDR3 totals 14 residues. Germline V lookup: CDR1 ENHRY, CDR2 SYGVKD. CDR3 sequence: CAIMRGRSGNTIYF. The CDR3 nucleotides are TGTGCCATCATGAGGGGCCGCTCTGGAAACACCATATATTTT.

This clone has more than one count but fewer than ten. The genes are TRBV3-1 (or the pseudogene TRBV3-2) and TRBJ1-2; D possibly corresponds to TRBD1 (5 bases). This CDR3 region has 16 residues. The V end lost 0 bases, the J end lost 4 bases, and 15 bases lay between the germline ends. The germline CDR1 and CDR2 sequences are LGHDT and YNNKEL (reference sequence). CDR3 in DNA: TGTGCCAGCAGCCAAGATAAGACGGGGCGGATCTATGGCTACACCTTC. It is translated as CASSQDKTGRIYGYTF.

CDR3 region: CASSYDSPSTDTQYF. CDR3 in DNA: TGTGCCAGCAGTTACGACAGCCCTAGCACAGATACGCAGTATTTT. V gene TRBV6-5 combines with J gene TRBJ2-3, with D possibly matching TRBD1 (5 bases). Trimming removed 2 bases at V and 0 bases at J, with 9 bases between. The CDR3 covers 15 residues. In germline, CDR1 is MNHEY, CDR2 SVGAGI.

This rearrangement joins TRBV28 to TRBJ2-7; TRBD2 matches at 12 bases. Germline V lookup: CDR1 MDHEN, CDR2 SYDVKM. The CDR3 spans 16 residues. Losses at the gene ends were 2 bases for V and 2 bases for J; bases not matched to a gene: 4. This CDR3 reads CASSLPLAGGTYEQYF. The CDR3, as DNA: TGTGCCAGCAGTTTACCACTAGCGGGGGGTACCTACGAGCAGTACTTC.

The genes are TRBV11-2 and TRBJ1-4, with TRBD1 identical over 11 bases. The CDR3 totals 18 residues. V was pared by 5 bases and J by 10 bases, with 18 bases of the junction left unmatched. Germline V lookup: CDR1 SGHAT, CDR2 FQNNGV. The CDR3 bases are TGTGCCAGCAGCACGAGTCGTTCCGGGACAGGGGGAAAAGGAAAACTGTTTTTT. As protein: CASSTSRSGTGGKGKLFF.

The chain has TRBV25-1 and TRBJ2-2; D may be TRBD2 (6 bases). Germline lookup yields CDR1 MGHDK and CDR2 SYGVNS. V dropped 5 bases and J dropped 9 bases, with 16 bases sitting between them. The CDR3 sequence is 14 residues long. CDR3 nucleotide sequence: TGTGCCAGCAGTAATCAGGGACTGGGGCGGGAGCTGTTTTTT. Protein sequence: CASSNQGLGRELFF.

About this clone itself: This CDR3 is also generated by other DNA sequences in the sample. The V gene is TRBV5-1, the J gene TRBJ2-7; D unresolved. This CDR3 has 11 residues. Germline CDR1 SGHRS, CDR2 YFSETQ. V was pared by 3 bases and J by 0 bases, with 1 base between. The CDR3 sequence: CASSYSYEQYF. The DNA for the CDR3 is TGCGCCAGCAGCTACTCCTACGAGCAGTACTTC.

The V call is TRBV6-5, the J call TRBJ2-4; D gene uncertain. Germline-derived CDR1 and CDR2 are MNHEY and SVGAGI. The CDR3 is 14 residues long. Trimming left V 5 bases short and J 2 bases short, with 10 bases between. CDR3 protein: CASSLYPSKNIQYF. The CDR3 region has the DNA TGTGCCAGCAGTCTTTACCCCTCCAAAAACATTCAGTACTTC.

This clone has a handful of counts. The chain couples TRBV9 to TRBJ1-5; D uncertain. The V gene lost 0 bases and the J gene lost 5 bases, with 9 bases spanning the gap. This CDR3 comprises 14 residues. Germline assignment: CDR1 SGDLS and CDR2 YYNGEE. The CDR3 loop is CASSVEGSDQPQHF. DNA of the CDR3: TGTGCCAGCAGCGTAGAAGGGTCGGATCAGCCCCAGCATTTT.